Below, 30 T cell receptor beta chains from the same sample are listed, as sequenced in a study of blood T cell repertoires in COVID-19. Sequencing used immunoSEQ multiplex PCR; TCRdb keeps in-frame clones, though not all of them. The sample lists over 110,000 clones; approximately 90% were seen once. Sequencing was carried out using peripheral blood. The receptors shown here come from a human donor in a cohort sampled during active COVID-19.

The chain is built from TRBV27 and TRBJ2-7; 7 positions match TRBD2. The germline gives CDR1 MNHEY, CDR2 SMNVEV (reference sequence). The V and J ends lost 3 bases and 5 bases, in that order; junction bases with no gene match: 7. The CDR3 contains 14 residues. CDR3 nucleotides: TGTGCCAGCAGTTTGGGGGGGACTACCAACGAGCAGTACTTC. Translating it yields CASSLGGTTNEQYF.

The CDR3 spells CAWSSRTGEEQYF. The CDR3 region has the DNA TGTGCCTGGAGTAGCCGGACGGGGGAGGAGCAGTACTTC. The chain has TRBV30 and TRBJ2-7, with D maybe TRBD2 (6 bases). The CDR3 runs 13 residues. Germline CDR1 reads GTSNPN; CDR2 reads SVGIG (reference sequence). V was pared by 2 bases and J by 7 bases, with 15 bases between.

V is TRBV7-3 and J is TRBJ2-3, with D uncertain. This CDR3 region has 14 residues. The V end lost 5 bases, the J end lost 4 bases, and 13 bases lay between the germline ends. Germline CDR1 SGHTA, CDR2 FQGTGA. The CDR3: CASSKGFRADTQYF. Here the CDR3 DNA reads TGTGCCAGCAGCAAAGGCTTTCGGGCAGATACGCAGTATTTT.

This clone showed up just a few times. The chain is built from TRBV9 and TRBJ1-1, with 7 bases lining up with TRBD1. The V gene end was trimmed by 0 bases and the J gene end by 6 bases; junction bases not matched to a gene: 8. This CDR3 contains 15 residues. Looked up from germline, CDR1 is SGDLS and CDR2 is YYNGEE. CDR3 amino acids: CASSVGWDSGSEAFF. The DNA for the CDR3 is TGTGCCAGCAGCGTAGGTTGGGACAGTGGGTCTGAAGCTTTCTTT. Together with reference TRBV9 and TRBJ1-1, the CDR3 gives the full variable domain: DSGVTQTPKHLITATGQRVTLRCSPRSGDLSVYWYQQSLDQGLQFLIQYYNGEERAKGNILERFSAQQFPDLHSELNLSSLELGDSALYFCASSVGWDSGSEAFFGQGTRLTVV.

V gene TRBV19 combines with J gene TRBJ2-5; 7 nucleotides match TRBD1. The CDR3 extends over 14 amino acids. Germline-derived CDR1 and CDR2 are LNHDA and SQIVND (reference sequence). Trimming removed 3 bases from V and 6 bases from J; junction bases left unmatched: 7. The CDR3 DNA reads TGTGCCAGTAGTATTAAGGGGGCCGTGAAGACCCAGTACTTC. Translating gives CASSIKGAVKTQYF.

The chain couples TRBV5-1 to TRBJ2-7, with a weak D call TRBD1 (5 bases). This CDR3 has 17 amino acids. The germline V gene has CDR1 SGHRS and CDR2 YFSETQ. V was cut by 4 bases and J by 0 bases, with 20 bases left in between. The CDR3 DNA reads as TGCGCCAGCAGCCCCACTCTGACAGACTTTCTCTCCTACGAGCAGTACTTC. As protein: CASSPTLTDFLSYEQYF.

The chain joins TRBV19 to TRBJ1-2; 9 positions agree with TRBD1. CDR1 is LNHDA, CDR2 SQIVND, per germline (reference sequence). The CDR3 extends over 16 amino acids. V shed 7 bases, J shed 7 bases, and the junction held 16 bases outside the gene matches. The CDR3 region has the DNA TGTGCCAGTACCATAGGACAGGGGCGGTCGATGGGTGGCTACACCTTC. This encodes CASTIGQGRSMGGYTF.

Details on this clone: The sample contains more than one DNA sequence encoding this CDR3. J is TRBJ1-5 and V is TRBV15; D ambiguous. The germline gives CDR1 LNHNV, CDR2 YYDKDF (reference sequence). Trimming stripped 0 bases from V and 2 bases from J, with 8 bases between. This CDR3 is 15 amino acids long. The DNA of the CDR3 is TGTGCCACCAGCAGAGACCGGAGGGGCAATCAGCCCCAGCATTTT. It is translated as CATSRDRRGNQPQHF.

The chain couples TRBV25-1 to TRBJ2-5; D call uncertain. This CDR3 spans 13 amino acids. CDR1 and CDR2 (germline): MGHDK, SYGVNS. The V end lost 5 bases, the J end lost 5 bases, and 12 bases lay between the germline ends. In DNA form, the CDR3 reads TGTGCCAGCAGTAGACGGTCCGGGGAGACCCAGTACTTC. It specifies CASSRRSGETQYF. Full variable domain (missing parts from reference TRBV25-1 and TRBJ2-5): EADIYQTPRYLVIGTGKKITLECSQTMGHDKMYWYQQDPGMELHLIHYSYGVNSTEKGDLSSESTVSRIRTEHFPLTLESARPSHTSQYLCASSRRSGETQYFGPGTRLLVL.

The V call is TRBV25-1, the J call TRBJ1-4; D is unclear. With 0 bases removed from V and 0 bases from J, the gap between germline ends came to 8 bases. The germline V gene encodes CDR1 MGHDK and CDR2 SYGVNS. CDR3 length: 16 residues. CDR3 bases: TGTGCCAGCAGTGAATATTCCGGAGCAACTAATGAAAAACTGTTTTTT. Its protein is CASSEYSGATNEKLFF.

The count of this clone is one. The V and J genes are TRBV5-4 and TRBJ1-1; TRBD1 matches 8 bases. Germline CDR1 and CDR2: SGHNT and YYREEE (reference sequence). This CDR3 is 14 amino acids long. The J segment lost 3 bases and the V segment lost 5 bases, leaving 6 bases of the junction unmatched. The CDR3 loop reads CASRLQGAHTEAFF. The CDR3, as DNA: TGTGCCAGCAGACTCCAGGGGGCGCACACTGAAGCTTTCTTT.

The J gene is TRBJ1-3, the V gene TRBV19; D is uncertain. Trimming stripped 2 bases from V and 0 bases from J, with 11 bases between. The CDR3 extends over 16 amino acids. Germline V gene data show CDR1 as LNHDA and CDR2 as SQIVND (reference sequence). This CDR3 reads CASSILATVSGNTIYF. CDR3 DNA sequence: TGTGCCAGTAGTATATTAGCGACGGTCTCTGGAAACACCATATATTTT.

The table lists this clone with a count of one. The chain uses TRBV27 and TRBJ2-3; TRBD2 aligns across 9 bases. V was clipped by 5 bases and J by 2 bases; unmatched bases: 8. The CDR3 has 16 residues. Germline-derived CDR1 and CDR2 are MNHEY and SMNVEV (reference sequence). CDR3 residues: CASSSLAGRDTDTQYF. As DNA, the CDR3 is TGTGCCAGCAGTAGCCTAGCGGGGCGGGACACAGATACGCAGTATTTT.

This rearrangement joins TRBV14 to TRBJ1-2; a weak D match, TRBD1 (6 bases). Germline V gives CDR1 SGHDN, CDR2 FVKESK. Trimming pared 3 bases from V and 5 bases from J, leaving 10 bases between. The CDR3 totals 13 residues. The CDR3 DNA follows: TGTGCCAGCAGCCAGGGACAACCTTATGGCTACACCTTC. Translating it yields CASSQGQPYGYTF.

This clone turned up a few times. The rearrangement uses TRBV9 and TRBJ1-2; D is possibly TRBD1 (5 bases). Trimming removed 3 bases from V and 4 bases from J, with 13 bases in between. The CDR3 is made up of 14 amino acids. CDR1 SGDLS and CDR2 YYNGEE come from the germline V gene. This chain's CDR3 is CASSGISGAYGYTF. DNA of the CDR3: TGTGCCAGCAGCGGGATTTCTGGGGCCTATGGCTACACCTTC.

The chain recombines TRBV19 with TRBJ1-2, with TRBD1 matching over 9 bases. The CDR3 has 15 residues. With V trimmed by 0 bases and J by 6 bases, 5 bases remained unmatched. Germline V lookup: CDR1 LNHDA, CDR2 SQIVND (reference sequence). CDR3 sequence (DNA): TGTGCCAGTAGTATAGATCCGGACAGGGGACATGGCTACACCTTC. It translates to CASSIDPDRGHGYTF.

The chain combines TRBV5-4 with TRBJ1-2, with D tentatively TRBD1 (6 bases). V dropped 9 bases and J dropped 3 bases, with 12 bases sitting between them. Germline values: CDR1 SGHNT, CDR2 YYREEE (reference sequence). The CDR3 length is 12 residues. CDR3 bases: TGTGCCACCACGGACAGAGACTATGGCTACACCTTC. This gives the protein CATTDRDYGYTF.

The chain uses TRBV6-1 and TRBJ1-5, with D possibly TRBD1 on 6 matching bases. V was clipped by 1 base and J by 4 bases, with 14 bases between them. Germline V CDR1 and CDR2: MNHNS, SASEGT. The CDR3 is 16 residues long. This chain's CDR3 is CASSEGRGNGNQPQHF. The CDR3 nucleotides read TGTGCCAGCAGTGAAGGTAGGGGGAATGGAAATCAGCCCCAGCATTTT.

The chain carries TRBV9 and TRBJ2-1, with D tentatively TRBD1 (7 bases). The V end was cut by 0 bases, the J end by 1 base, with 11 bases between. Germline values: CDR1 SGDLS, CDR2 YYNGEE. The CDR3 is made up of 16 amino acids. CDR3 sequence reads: CASSVGQGGSYNEQFF. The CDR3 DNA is TGTGCCAGCAGCGTAGGGCAGGGGGGATCCTACAATGAGCAGTTCTTC.

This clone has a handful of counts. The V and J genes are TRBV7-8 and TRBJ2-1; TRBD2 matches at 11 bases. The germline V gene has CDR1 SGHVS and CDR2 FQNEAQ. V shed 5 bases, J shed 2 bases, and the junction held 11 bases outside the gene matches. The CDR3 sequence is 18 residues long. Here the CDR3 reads CASSHPHSGGAAYNEQFF. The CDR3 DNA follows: TGTGCCAGCAGCCACCCCCATAGCGGGGGGGCCGCCTACAATGAGCAGTTCTTC. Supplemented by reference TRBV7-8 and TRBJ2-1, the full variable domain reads GAGVSQSPRYKVAKRGQDVALRCDPISGHVSLFWYQQALGQGPEFLTYFQNEAQLDKSGLPSDRFFAERPEGSVSTLKIQRTQQEDSAVYLCASSHPHSGGAAYNEQFFGPGTRLTVL.

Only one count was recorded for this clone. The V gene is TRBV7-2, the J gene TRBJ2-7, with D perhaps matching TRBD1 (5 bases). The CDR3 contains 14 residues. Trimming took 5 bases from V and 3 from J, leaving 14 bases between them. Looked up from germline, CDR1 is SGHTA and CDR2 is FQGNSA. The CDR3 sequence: CASSPEWGRYEQYF. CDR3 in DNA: TGTGCCAGCAGCCCGGAGTGGGGCCGCTACGAGCAGTACTTC. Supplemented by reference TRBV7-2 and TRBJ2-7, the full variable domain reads GAGVSQSPSNKVTEKGKDVELRCDPISGHTALYWYRQSLGQGLEFLIYFQGNSAPDKSGLPSDRFSAERTGGSVSTLTIQRTQQEDSAVYLCASSPEWGRYEQYFGPGTRLTVT.

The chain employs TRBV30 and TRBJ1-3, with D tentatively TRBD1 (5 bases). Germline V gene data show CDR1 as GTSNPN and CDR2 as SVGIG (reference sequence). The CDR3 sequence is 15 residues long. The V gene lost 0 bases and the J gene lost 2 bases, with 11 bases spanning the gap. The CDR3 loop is CAWSVEGLAGNTIYF. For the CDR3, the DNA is TGTGCCTGGAGTGTAGAGGGACTGGCTGGAAACACCATATATTTT.

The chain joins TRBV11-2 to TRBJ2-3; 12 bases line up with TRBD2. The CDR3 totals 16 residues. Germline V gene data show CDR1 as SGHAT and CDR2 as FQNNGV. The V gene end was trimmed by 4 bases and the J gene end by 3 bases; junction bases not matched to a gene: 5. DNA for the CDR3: TGTGCCAGCAGCTCACTAGCGGGGGGTCTTACAGATACGCAGTATTTT. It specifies CASSSLAGGLTDTQYF.

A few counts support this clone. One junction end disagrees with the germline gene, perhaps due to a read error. Here the CDR3 reads CASSEGTAAYEQYF. The CDR3 DNA sequence: TGTGCTAGCAGCGAGGGGACTGCAGCCTACGAGCAGTACTTC. The genes are TRBV7-7 and TRBJ2-7; a possible D gene is TRBD2 (6 bases). From germline, CDR1 is SSHAT and CDR2 FNYEAQ (reference sequence). The CDR3 covers 14 residues.

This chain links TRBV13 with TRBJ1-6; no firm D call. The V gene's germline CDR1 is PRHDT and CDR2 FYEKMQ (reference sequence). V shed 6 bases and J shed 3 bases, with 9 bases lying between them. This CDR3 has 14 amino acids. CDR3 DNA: TGTGCCAGCAGACAAGGACTCTATAATTCACCCCTCCACTTT. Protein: CASRQGLYNSPLHF.

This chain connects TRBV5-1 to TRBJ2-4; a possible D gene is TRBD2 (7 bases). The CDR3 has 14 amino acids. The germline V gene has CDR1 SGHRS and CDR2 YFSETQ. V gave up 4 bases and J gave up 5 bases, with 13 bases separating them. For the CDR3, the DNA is TGCGCCAGCAGCCCAAGAGGGGGGGAAAACATTCAGTACTTC. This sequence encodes CASSPRGGENIQYF.

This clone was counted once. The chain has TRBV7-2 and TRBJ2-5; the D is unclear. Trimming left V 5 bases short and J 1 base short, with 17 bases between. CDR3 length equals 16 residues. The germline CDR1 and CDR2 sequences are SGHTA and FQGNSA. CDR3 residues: CASSPRTLVIQETQYF. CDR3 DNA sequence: TGTGCCAGCAGCCCGCGCACCCTAGTAATCCAAGAGACCCAGTACTTC.

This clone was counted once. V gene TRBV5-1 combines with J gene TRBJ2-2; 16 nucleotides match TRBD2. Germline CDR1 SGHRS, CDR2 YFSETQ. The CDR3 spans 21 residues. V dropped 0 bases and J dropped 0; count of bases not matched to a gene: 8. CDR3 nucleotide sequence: TGCGCCAGCAGCTTGGAGGGGACTAGCGGGGGGGCCGAGCCGAACACCGGGGAGCTGTTTTTT. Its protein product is CASSLEGTSGGAEPNTGELFF.

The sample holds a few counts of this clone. The CDR3 coding sequence is TGCGCCAGCAGACTCTACAGGGGCGTGTATGGCTACACCTTC. Its translation is CASRLYRGVYGYTF. The chain couples TRBV10-2 to TRBJ1-2, with TRBD1 identical over 7 bases. V shed 6 bases, J shed 5 bases, and the junction held 9 bases outside the gene matches. The CDR3 consists of 14 residues. Germline values: CDR1 WSHSY, CDR2 SAAADI.

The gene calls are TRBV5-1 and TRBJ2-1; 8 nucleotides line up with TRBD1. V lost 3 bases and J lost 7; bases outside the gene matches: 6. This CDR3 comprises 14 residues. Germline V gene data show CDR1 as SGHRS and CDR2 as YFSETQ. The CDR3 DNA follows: TGCGCCAGCAGCTGGCAGGGGGCAGGAAATGAGCAGTTCTTC. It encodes CASSWQGAGNEQFF.